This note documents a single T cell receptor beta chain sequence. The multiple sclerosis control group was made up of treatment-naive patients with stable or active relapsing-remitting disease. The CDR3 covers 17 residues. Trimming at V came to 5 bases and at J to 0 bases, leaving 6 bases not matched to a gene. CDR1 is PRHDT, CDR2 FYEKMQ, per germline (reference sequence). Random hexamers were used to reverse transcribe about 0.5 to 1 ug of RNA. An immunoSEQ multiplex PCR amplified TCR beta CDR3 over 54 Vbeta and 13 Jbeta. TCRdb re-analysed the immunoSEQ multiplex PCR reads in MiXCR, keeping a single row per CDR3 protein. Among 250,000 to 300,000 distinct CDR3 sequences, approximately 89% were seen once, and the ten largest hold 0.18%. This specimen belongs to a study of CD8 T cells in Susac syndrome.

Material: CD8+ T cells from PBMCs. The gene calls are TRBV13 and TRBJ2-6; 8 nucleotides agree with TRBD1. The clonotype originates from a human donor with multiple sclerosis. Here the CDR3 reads CASSVNRGFSGANVLTF. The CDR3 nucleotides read TGTGCCAGCAGCGTAAACAGGGGGTTCTCTGGGGCCAACGTCCTGACTTTC.